What follows is one TCR beta chain and its context. The antigen is undetermined. TCRdb redid the calling of the RT-PCR reads with MiXCR, one entry per CDR3 protein. The data contain about 780,000 distinct CDR3 sequences, less than 20% of them seen just once; the ten biggest clones take up roughly 10%. This specimen comes from a study of response to subunit inactivated influenza vaccine. Study conclusions and caveats: New T cells are recruited in small numbers by each seasonal influenza vaccination, according to the authors' suggestion.

The germline V gene has CDR1 MNHEY and CDR2 SMNVEV (reference sequence). Trimming at V came to 0 bases and at J to 3 bases, leaving 4 bases not matched to a gene. This CDR3 has 15 amino acids. The receptor was isolated from a middle-aged man who received an inactivated influenza vaccine. The chain has TRBV27 and TRBJ2-5; TRBD2 matches 7 bases. Source: PBMCs from blood, taken roughly 5 days after vaccination. In DNA, the CDR3 is TGTGCCAGCAGTTTATCGTGGGGACTAAAAGAGACCCAGTACTTC. Its protein is CASSLSWGLKETQYF.